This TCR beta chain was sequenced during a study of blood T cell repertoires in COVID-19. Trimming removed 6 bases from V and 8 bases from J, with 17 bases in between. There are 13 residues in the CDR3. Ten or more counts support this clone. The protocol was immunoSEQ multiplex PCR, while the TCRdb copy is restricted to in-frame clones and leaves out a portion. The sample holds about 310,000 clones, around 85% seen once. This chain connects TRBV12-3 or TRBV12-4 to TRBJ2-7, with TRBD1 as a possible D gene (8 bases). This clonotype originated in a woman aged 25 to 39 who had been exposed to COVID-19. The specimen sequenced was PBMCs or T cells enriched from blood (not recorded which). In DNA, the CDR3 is TGTGCCAGCAGAATAGGACAGGGAGGGAAGCAGTACTTC. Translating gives CASRIGQGGKQYF.